Listed below are T cell receptor beta chains from one sample, sequenced in a study of blood T cell repertoires in COVID-19. TCRdb's copy holds only in-frame clones and misses some; the assay was immunoSEQ multiplex PCR. This table has under 65,000 clones, more than 80% appearing once. The sequencing sample was made of peripheral blood. The receptors derive from a woman over 75 with active COVID-19. CDR3s include the opening cysteine and the closing phenylalanine or tryptophan. Size tells how often a clone was seen (once, few, many) or the class of an expanded clone, and some rows leave it out.

>TRBV15|NA|TRBJ1-3
CATSRGGGRLSGNTIYF
>TRBV19|NA|TRBJ2-1
CASSIISSGVDNEQFF
>TRBV4-2|NA|TRBJ2-2
CASSQAKTGTGELFF
>TRBV15|NA|TRBJ1-2
CATSRALGLTDYGYTF
>TRBV20-1|once|TRBJ1-2
CSAKGNYGYTF
>TRBV11-2|NA|TRBJ2-7
CASSLDMAGEVQYF
>TRBV14|NA|TRBJ2-2
CASSQFNRASTGELFF
>TRBV5-1|NA|TRBJ2-5
CASSPALSSGNQETQYF
>TRBV28|once|TRBJ1-6
CASSQPEGAGSPLHF
>TRBV5-1|once|TRBJ2-5
CASSARDRGGETQYF
>TRBV3-1/TRBV3-2|NA|TRBJ2-1
CASSQGGGGNEQFF
>TRBV10-2|NA|TRBJ2-1
CASRTSGGPPFF
>TRBV5-1|NA|TRBJ2-6
CASSLDSRGSGANVLTF
>TRBV7-8|NA|TRBJ2-7
CASSSFEGAYEQYF
>TRBV5-6|NA|TRBJ2-3
CASSLRLLRGQSTDTQYF
>TRBV18|once|TRBJ1-1
CASSRQGPNTEAFF
>TRBV7-2|once|TRBJ1-3
CASSLNPLIGTGGNTIYF
>TRBV5-4|NA|TRBJ2-2
CASSPRTGSGELFF
>TRBV5-1|once|TRBJ2-2
CASSSRTSEVGELFF
>TRBV7-2|NA|TRBJ2-3
CASSLTILDTQYF
>TRBV28|NA|TRBJ1-5
CASGSSDRGHQPQHF
>TRBV7-2|NA|TRBJ2-5
CASSLTRGQETQYF
>TRBV3-1/TRBV3-2|NA|TRBJ2-5
CASSQGGTNQETQYF
>TRBV27|NA|TRBJ2-2
CATADSLDGELFF
>TRBV28|NA|TRBJ2-1
CASSLPRGRGSRNEQFF
>TRBV5-5|NA|TRBJ1-3
CASSLGTGHGNTIYF
>TRBV19|NA|TRBJ2-3
CASSTRRDYINTDTQYF
>TRBV5-6|NA|TRBJ2-2
CASSLVSGSGGGNTGELFF
>TRBV10-3|NA|TRBJ2-5
CATWDIQETQYF
>TRBV6-1|NA|TRBJ2-7
CASSEVTGTVTYEQYF
>TRBV24-1|NA|TRBJ2-1
CATSDFMGSGNNEQFF
>TRBV27|NA|TRBJ2-1
CASSPLAGGPNYNEQFF
>TRBV6-5|NA|TRBJ1-5
CASSPYPSGNQPQHF
>TRBV13|NA|TRBJ2-2
CASSLSLAGGPGELFF